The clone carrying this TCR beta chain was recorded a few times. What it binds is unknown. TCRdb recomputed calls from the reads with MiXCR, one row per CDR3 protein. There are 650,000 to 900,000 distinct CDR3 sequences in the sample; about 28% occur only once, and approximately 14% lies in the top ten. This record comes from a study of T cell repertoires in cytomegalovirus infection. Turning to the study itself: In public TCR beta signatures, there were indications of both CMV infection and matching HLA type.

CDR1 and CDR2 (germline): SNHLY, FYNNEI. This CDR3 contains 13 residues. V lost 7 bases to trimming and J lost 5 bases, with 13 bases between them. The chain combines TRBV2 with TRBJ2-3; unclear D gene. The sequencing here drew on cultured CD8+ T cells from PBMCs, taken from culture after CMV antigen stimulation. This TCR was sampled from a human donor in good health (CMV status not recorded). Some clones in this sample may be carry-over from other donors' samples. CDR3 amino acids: CASTPGRRDTQYF. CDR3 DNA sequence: TGTGCCAGCACGCCGGGTCGCAGAGATACGCAGTATTTT.